Only a few counts were recorded for the clone carrying this T cell receptor (beta chain). This sample was included in a study of T-cell memory formation after mild COVID-19. TCRdb called the 5' RACE reads again in MiXCR, with one record for every CDR3 protein. The table records roughly 550,000 distinct CDR3 sequences, just over 20% of them present only once. This clonotype originated in an adult woman who had mild COVID-19 (a few samples of this study predate the infection). Cell type and time point are not known. Material: PBMCs or a T cell subset sorted from them (not recorded which).

The CDR3 loop is CASSPLGMSNTGELFF. The DNA of the CDR3 is TGTGCCAGCAGCCCTCTAGGCATGAGCAACACCGGGGAGCTGTTTTTT. This chain links TRBV7-9 with TRBJ2-2; D unresolved. The CDR3 consists of 16 residues. Germline V lookup: CDR1 SEHNR, CDR2 FQNEAQ (reference sequence). Trimming stripped 5 bases from V and 2 bases from J, with 15 bases between.